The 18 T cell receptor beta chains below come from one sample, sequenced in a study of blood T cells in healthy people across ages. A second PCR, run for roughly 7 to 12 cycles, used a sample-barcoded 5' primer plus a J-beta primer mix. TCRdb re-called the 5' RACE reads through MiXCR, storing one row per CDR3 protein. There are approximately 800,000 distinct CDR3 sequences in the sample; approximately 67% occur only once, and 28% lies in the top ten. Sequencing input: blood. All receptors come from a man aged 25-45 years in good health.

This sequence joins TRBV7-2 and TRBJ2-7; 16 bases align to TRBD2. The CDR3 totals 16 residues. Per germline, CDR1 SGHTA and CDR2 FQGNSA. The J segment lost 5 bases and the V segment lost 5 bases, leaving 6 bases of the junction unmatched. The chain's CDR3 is CASSKGTSGGADEQYF. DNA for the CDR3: TGTGCCAGCAGCAAGGGGACTAGCGGGGGGGCCGACGAGCAGTACTTC. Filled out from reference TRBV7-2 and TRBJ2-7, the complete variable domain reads GAGVSQSPSNKVTEKGKDVELRCDPISGHTALYWYRQSLGQGLEFLIYFQGNSAPDKSGLPSDRFSAERTGGSVSTLTIQRTQQEDSAVYLCASSKGTSGGADEQYFGPGTRLTVT.

DNA for the CDR3: TGTGCCAGCAGCTTAGGGCAGGGGGATTGGAACACTGAAGCTTTCTTT. Translated, it gives CASSLGQGDWNTEAFF. The chain joins TRBV11-2 to TRBJ1-1; 7 nucleotides agree with TRBD1. After removal of 1 base from V and 1 base from J, the junction contained 6 bases not matched to a gene. Germline-derived CDR1 and CDR2 are SGHAT and FQNNGV. The CDR3 loop spans 16 amino acids.

As DNA, the CDR3 is TGTGCCCATTCCGGGGGGGCAAATTCACCCCTCCACTTT. It is translated as CAHSGGANSPLHF. The chain has TRBV2 and TRBJ1-6; D is perhaps TRBD1 (6 bases). CDR1 and CDR2 (germline): SNHLY, FYNNEI. The V end was cut by 11 bases, the J end by 7 bases, with 15 bases between. The CDR3 has 13 amino acids.

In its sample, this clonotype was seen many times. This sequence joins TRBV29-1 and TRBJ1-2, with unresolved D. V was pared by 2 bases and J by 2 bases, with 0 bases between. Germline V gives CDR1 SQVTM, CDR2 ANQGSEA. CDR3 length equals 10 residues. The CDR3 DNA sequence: TGCAGCGTTGAAAACTATGGCTACACCTTC. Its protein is CSVENYGYTF.

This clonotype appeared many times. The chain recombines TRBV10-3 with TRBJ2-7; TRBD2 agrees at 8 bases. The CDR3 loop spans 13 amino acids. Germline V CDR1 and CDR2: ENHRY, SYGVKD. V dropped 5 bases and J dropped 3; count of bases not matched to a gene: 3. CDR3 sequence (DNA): TGTGCCATCAGTAGCGGGGGACGCTACGAGCAGTACTTC. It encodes CAISSGGRYEQYF.

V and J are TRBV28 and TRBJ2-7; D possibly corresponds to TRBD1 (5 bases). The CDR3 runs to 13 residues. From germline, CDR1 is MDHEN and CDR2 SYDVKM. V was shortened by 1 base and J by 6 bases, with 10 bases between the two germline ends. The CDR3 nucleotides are TGTGCCAGCAGTTTATTTCTCCAGGGCGAGCAGTACTTC. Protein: CASSLFLQGEQYF.

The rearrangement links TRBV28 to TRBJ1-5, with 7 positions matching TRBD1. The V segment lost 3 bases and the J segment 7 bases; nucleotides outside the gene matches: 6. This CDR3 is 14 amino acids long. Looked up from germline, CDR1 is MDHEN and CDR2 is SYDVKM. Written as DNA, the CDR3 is TGTGCCAGCAGTTTTTACAGGGGCGGACAGCCCCAGCATTTT. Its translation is CASSFYRGGQPQHF.

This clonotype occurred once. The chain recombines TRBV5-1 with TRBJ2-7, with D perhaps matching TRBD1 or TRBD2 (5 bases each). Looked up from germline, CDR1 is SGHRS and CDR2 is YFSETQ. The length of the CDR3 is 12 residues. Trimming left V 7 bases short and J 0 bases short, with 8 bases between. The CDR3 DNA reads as TGCGCCAGCGGGACGGACTCCTACGAGCAGTACTTC. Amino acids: CASGTDSYEQYF.

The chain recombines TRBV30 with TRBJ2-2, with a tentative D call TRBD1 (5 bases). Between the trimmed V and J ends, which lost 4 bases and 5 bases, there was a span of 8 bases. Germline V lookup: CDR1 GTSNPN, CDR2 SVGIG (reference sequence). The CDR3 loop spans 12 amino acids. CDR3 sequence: CAWNRLTGELFF. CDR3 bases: TGTGCCTGGAACAGGCTGACCGGGGAGCTGTTTTTT.

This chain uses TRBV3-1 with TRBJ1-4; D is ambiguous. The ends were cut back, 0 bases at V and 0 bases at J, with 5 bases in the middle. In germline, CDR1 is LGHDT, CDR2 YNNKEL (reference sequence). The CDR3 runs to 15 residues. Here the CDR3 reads CASSQEESTNEKLFF. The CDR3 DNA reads TGTGCCAGCAGCCAAGAGGAGTCAACTAATGAAAAACTGTTTTTT.

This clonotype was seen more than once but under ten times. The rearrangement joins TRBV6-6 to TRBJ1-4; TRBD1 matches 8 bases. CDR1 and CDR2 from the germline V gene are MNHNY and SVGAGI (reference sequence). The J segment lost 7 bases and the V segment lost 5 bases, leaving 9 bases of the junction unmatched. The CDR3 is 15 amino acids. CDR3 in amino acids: CASSTAQGASEKLFF. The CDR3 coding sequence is TGTGCCAGCAGTACGGCCCAGGGGGCTAGTGAAAAACTGTTTTTT.

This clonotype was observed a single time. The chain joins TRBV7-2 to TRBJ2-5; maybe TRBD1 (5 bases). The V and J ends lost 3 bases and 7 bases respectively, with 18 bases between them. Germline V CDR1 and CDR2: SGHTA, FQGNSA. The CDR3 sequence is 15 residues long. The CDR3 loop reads CASSLGPSAMVTQYF. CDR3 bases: TGTGCCAGCAGCTTGGGGCCCTCGGCAATGGTGACCCAGTACTTC.

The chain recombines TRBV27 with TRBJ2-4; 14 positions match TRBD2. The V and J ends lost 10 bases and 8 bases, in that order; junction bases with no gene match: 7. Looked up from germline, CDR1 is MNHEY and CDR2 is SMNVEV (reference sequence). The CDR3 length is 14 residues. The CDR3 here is CATRLAGGTDIQYF. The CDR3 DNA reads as TGTGCCACCAGACTAGCGGGGGGGACGGACATTCAGTACTTC.

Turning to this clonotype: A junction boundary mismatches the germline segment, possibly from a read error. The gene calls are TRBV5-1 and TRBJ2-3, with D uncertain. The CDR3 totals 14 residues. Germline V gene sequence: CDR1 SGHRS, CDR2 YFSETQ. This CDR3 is CASSLLPEADTRYF. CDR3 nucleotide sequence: TGCGCCAGCAGCTTGCTGCCAGAGGCAGATACGCGGTATTTT.

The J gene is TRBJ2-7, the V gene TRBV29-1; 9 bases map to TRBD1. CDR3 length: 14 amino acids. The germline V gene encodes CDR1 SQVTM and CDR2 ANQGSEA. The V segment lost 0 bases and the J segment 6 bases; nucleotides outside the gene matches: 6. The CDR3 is CSVEDLGQGLEQYF. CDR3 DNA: TGCAGCGTTGAAGATCTGGGACAGGGACTCGAGCAGTACTTC.

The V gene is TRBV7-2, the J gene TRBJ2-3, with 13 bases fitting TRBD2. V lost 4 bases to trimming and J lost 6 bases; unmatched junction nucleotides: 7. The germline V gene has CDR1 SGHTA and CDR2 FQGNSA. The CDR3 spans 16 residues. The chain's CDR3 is CASSSSLAGGPDTQYF. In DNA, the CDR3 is TGTGCCAGCAGCTCCTCACTAGCGGGGGGGCCTGATACGCAGTATTTT.

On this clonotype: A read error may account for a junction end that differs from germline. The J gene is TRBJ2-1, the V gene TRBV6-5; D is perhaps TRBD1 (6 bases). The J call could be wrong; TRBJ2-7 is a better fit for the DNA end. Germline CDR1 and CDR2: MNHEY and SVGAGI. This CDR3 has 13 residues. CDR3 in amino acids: CASKRTAHNEQYF. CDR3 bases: TGTGCTAGCAAAAGGACAGCCCACAATGAGCAGTACTTC.

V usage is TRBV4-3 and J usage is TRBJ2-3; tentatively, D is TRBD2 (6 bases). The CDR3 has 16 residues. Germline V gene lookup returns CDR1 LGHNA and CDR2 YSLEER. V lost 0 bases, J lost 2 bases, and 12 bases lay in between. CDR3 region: CASSQEAGPHTDTQYF. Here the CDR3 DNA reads TGCGCCAGCAGCCAAGAAGCGGGCCCCCACACAGATACGCAGTATTTT.